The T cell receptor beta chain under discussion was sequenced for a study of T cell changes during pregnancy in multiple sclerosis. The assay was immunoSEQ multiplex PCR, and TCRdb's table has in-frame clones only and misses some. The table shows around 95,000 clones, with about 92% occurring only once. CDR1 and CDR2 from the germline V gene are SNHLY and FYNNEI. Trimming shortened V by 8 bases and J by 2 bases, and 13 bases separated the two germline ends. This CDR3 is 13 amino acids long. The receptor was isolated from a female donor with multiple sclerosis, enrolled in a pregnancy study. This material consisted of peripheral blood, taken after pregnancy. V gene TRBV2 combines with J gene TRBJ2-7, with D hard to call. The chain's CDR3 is CASVPAVAYEQYF. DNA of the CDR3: TGTGCCAGCGTCCCCGCCGTAGCCTACGAGCAGTACTTC.